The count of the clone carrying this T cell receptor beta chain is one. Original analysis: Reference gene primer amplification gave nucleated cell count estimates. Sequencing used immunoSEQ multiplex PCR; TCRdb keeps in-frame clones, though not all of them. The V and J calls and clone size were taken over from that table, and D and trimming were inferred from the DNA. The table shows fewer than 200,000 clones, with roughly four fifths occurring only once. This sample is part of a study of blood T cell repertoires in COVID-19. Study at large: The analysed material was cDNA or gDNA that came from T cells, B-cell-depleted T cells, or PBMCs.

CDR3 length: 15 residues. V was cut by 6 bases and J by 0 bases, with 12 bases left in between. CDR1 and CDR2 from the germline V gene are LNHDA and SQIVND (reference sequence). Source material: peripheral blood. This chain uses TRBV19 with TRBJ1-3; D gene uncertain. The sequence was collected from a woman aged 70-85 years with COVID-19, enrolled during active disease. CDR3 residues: CASSPGTPSGNTIYF. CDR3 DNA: TGTGCCAGTAGCCCGGGAACACCCTCTGGAAACACCATATATTTT.